This T cell receptor beta chain emerged from a study of cytomegalovirus exposure and HLA in healthy donors. V was clipped by 4 bases and J by 7 bases, with 14 bases between them. The germline V gene encodes CDR1 MNHNS and CDR2 SASEGT. The CDR3 has 14 amino acids. Concerning this clone: What it binds is not known.

60 Vbeta and 13 Jbeta primers were used in PCR. Some clones are missing from TCRdb's copy, which holds only in-frame ones; the method was immunoSEQ multiplex PCR. The table includes some 150,000 clones, 75% to 85% detected once. Study-wide results and caveats: Another analysis was done later, and it associated around 15,000 TCR beta sequences with HLA alleles at 0.05 false discovery rate. Most of the TCR beta V segments (in an earlier analysis) were productive either about 87% or about 30% of the time.

This chain connects TRBV6-1 to TRBJ2-4; a possible D gene is TRBD2 (7 bases). The receptor was isolated from a female donor in good health and CMV-seropositive. The sample consisted of PBMCs. The CDR3 DNA follows: TGTGCCAGCAGTGCTCAAGGGGGGGGCAACATTCAGTACTTC. This sequence encodes CASSAQGGGNIQYF.